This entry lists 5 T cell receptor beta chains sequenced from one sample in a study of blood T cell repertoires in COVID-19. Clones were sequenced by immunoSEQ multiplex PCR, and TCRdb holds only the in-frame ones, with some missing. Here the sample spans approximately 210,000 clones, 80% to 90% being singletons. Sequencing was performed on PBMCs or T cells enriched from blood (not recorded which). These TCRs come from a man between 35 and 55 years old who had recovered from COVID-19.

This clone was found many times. The CDR3 protein is CASSRGPGTNYGYTF. As DNA, the CDR3 is TGTGCCAGCAGCCGGGGTCCGGGGACTAACTATGGCTACACCTTC. This sequence joins TRBV9 and TRBJ1-2; no definite D call. Germline V lookup: CDR1 SGDLS, CDR2 YYNGEE. Deletions cut 4 bases from V and 0 bases from J, with 13 bases between. This CDR3 contains 15 residues.

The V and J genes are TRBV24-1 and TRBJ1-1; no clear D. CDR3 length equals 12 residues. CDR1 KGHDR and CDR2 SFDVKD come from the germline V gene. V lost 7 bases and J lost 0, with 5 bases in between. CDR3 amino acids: CATRGMNTEAFF. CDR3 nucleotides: TGTGCCACCAGGGGCATGAACACTGAAGCTTTCTTT.

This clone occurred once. The CDR3 reads CASSLELAGNTDTQYF. In DNA, the CDR3 is TGCGCCAGCAGCTTGGAGTTGGCAGGGAACACAGATACGCAGTATTTT. The gene calls are TRBV5-1 and TRBJ2-3; the D gene is possibly TRBD1 (5 bases). The CDR3 sequence is 16 residues long. The germline V gene has CDR1 SGHRS and CDR2 YFSETQ. V was trimmed by 0 bases and J by 2 bases, leaving 13 bases between them.

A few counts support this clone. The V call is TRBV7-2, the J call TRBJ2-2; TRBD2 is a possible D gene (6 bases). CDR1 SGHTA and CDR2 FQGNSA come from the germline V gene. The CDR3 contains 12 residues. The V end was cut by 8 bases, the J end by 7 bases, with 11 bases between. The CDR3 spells CASGRSIGELFF. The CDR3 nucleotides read TGTGCCAGCGGGAGGTCTATCGGGGAGCTGTTTTTT.

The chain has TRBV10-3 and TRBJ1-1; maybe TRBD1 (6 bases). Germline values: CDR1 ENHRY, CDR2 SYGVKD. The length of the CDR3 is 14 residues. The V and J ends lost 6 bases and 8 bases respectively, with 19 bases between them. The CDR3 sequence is CAISENRAGLEAFF. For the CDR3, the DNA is TGTGCCATCAGCGAGAACAGGGCGGGTCTCGAAGCTTTCTTT.